The clone carrying this TCR beta chain was detected a few times. The antigen is undetermined. The data are from a study of cytomegalovirus exposure and HLA in healthy donors. Findings and caveats of the study: 150 or so TCR beta chains were listed as cytomegalovirus-associated. Earlier results showed most TCR beta V segments being productive about 87% or about 30% of the time.

The PCR used 60 Vbeta and 13 Jbeta primers. Repertoires were generated with immunoSEQ multiplex PCR, while TCRdb's copy carries only in-frame clones and drops some. This sample has around 230,000 clones, with approximately 78% found just once. Germline CDR1 MNHNY, CDR2 SVGAGI (reference sequence). The CDR3 runs 14 residues. V lost 7 bases to trimming and J lost 3 bases; unmatched junction nucleotides: 4. Sample: PBMCs. The V gene is TRBV6-6, the J gene TRBJ1-5; 9 bases fit TRBD1. The TCR originated in a boy between 5 and 17 years old in good health and CMV-seronegative. Written as DNA, the CDR3 is TGTGCCAGCACCAGGACAGGGGACAATCAGCCCCAGCATTTT. The encoded protein is CASTRTGDNQPQHF.